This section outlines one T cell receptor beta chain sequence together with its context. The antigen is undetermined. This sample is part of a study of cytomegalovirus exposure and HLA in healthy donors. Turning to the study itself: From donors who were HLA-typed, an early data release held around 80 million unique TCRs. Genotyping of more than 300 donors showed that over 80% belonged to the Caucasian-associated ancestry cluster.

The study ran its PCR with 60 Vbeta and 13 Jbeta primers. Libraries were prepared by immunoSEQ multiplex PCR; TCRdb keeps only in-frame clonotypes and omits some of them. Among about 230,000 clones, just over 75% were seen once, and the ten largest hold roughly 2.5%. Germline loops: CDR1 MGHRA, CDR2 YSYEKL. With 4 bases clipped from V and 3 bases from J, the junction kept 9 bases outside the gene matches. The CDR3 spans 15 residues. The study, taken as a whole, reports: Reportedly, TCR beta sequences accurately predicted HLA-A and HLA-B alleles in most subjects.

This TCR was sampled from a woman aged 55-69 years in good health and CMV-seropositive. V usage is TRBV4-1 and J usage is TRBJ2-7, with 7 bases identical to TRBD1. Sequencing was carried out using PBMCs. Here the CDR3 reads CASSLAETGIYEQYF. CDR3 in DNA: TGCGCCAGCAGCCTAGCTGAGACAGGGATCTACGAGCAGTACTTC.